This T cell receptor beta chain was observed in a study of T cells in Graves' hyperthyroidism and ophthalmopathy. The TCR beta CDR3 regions underwent amplification using RNA transcripts as the source. The HTBI primer set was used in a first-round RT-PCR of the TCR CDR3. TCRdb independently ran MiXCR on the multiplex PCR reads; one entry per CDR3 protein. Here the sample spans approximately 610,000 distinct CDR3 sequences, roughly 14% being singletons. The germline CDR1 and CDR2 sequences are SGHTA and FQGNSA. The V gene end was trimmed by 2 bases and the J gene end by 8 bases; junction bases not matched to a gene: 6. The CDR3 consists of 15 residues.

The source is a woman in her thirties or forties with Graves' ophthalmopathy. The chain employs TRBV7-2 and TRBJ1-2; 12 bases align to TRBD1. Sequenced material: blood. The CDR3 sequence: CASSLKGTGGAGYTF. DNA for the CDR3: TGTGCCAGCAGCTTAAAAGGGACAGGGGGCGCCGGCTACACCTTC.